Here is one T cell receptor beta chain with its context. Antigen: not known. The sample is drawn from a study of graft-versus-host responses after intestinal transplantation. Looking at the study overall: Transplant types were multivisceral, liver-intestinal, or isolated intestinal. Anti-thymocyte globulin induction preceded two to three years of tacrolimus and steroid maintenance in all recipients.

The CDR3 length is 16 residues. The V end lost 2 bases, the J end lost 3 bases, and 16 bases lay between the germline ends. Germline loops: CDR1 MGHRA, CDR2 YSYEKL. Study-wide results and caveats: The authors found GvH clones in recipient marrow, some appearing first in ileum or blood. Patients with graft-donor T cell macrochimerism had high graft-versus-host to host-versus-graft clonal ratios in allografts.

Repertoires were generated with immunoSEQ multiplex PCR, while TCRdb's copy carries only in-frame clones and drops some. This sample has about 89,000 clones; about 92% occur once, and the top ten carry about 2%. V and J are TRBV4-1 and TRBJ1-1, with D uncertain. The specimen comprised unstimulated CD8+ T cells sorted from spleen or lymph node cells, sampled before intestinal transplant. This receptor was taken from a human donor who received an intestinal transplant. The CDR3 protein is CASSQNRPMRDTEAFF. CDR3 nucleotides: TGCGCCAGCAGCCAAAATAGGCCCATGAGGGACACTGAAGCTTTCTTT.